Below, one T cell receptor beta chain is given with its context. There are a few counts of this clonotype. Its antigen is still unknown. This may be a read error: a much more frequent sequence differs by one nucleotide. These data belong to a study of T cells in Graves' hyperthyroidism and ophthalmopathy (dated by TCRdb to about 2019). Notes on the research overall: Peripheral blood samples were taken at initial diagnosis, before any treatment was given. Once sampling was done, hyperthyroidism patients were given methimazole at a starting dose of 30 mg daily, whereas ophthalmopathy patients were given high-dose intravenous methylprednisolone. Prospective prediction of ophthalmopathy was tested in an independent validation cohort of fewer than 20 hyperthyroidism patients and 17 patients who later progressed to ophthalmopathy. TCR Vbeta CDR3 sequencing of fewer than 150 peripheral blood samples (43 ophthalmopathy, 70 to 85 hyperthyroidism and approximately 17 progressor patients) is reported in the paper. For training and testing, the 100 patients in the discovery cohort were randomly divided in a 7:3 ratio. In addition, the study compared T-cell repertoires in thyroid tissue and in blood from about 6 Graves' hyperthyroidism patients. To identify TCR V-J signatures that set the groups apart, the researchers used a discovery cohort of about a hundred patients, made up of 40 to 45 with Graves' ophthalmopathy and some 60 with stable Graves' hyperthyroidism.

Ophthalmopathy patients had moderately to severely active disease, with a Clinical Activity Score of 3 or more, a NOSPECS grade of 4 or more, and a disease duration of less than 3 months. The study excluded patients with uncontrolled infections, other autoimmune diseases, pregnancy or lactation. Diagnoses were established on the basis of clinical symptoms, serum thyroxine and TRAb, thyroid ultrasound, and orbital computed tomography. PBMCs were separated from roughly 9.3 ml of fresh peripheral blood using Ficoll-Paque density gradient centrifugation. Trizol reagent was used to extract total RNA, and RNA quality was then checked on an Agilent 2100 Bioanalyzer. What the study reported, not specific to this receptor: Ophthalmopathy was separated from stable hyperthyroidism by a 13 V-J signature model, with around 90% sensitivity and approximately 84% specificity obtained in cross-validation and 80%/75% obtained in testing. In validation, the model predicted progression to ophthalmopathy a median of roughly 6.1 months before onset, with around 70% sensitivity and around 76% specificity. Sample size was not statistically predetermined, and investigators were not blinded to group allocation. Most expanded thyroid clonotypes (frequency above 0.001) were also found in blood, which suggests that blood repertoires may mirror thyroid immune responses.

Amplification of TCR beta CDR3 regions was carried out from RNA transcripts. For the first round of RT-PCR on the TCR CDR3, the HTBI primer set was used together with the Qiagen OneStep RT-PCR kit. A second multiplex PCR round built the libraries, followed by size selection and purification. Sequencing of the libraries was done on an Illumina HiSeq2000 using paired-end 100 bp reads. Processing in the source paper ran as follows. SOAPnuke was used to process the raw data, with reads discarded if the reads contained adapters or uncalled bases, had a mean Phred below 15, or lacked an exact constant-primer or identifier match. COPE v1.2.5 was used to merge the high-quality paired reads, and each unique nucleotide sequence was defined as a clonotype. MiTCR v1.1 was used to align clonotypes to the IMGT TRBV, TRBD and TRBJ reference segments. The analysis included only V-J combinations with a frequency above 0.0001, which together covered more than 98% of the repertoires. A TCS score was defined as the ratio between F50 (clonal expansion) and ExV (chaos), using BLOSUM62-based TCRdist between CDR3 peptides within each V-J. Welch's t-statistics and random forest reduced approximately 520 V-J features to about 12, which were used in a naive Bayes classifier (R e1071). TCRdb redid the processing of the public reads, applying fastp at Q25 and MiXCR, and retained in-frame beta chains. When rows share a CDR3 protein, they turn into one entry using the most common DNA and genes. TCRdb's processing, not the study's, gives the V and J calls here. Recorded for this sample are a few hundred thousand distinct CDR3 sequences; roughly a sixth of them occurred a single time. The ten largest clones represent around 3.5% of the sample.

CDR1 KGHSH and CDR2 LQKENI were looked up in the germline V gene. Trimming takes 3 bases from V and 4 bases from J, and the germline ends sit 16 bases apart. Measured from the cysteine to the phenylalanine, the CDR3 is 15 residues long. The only DNA kept is the CDR3, 45 bases in frame from the first base. The material sequenced was blood. The chain employs TRBV18 and TRBJ2-7; there is no confident call for the D gene. The receptor was derived from a woman aged 40 to 50 with Graves' ophthalmopathy. The DNA sequence reads TGTGCCAGCTCACCGCGCGAATCGGTTGCATACGAGCAGTACTTC. Its protein product is CASSPRESVAYEQYF. Where the CDR3 stops, the reference TRBV18 and TRBJ2-7 genes take over; the full variable domain is NAGVMQNPRHLVRRRGQEARLRCSPMKGHSHVYWYRQLPEEGLKFMVYLQKENIIDESGMPKERFSAEFPKEGPSILRIQQVVRGDSAAYFCASSPRESVAYEQYFGPGTRLTVT.